Below, 18 T cell receptor beta chains from the same sample are listed, as sequenced in a study of spatial heterogeneity in lung cancer. TCRdb passed the 5' RACE reads through MiXCR, listing each CDR3 protein once. The table records 10,000 to 15,000 distinct CDR3 sequences, 3.9% of them present only once. Time point given: sample taken at primary tumor resection. Sequencing covered unsorted whole RNA taken from tumor, nontumor lung or frozen PBMC. The material was PBMCs, obtained at surgery. The receptor set was obtained from a male donor with early-stage non-small cell lung cancer.

This clonotype occurred many times. The size of this beta chain means little, since it is a stray read in a library made for alpha chains. The chain combines TRBV6-2 or TRBV6-3 with TRBJ2-1; 8 bases map to TRBD2. Unmatched junction bases numbered 9, after V lost 5 bases and J lost 6 bases. Germline CDR1 MNHEY, CDR2 SVGEGT. This CDR3 region has 15 residues. The CDR3 protein is CASSHAGTSVNEQFF. CDR3 nucleotides: TGTGCCAGCAGTCACGCCGGGACTAGTGTCAATGAGCAGTTCTTC.

At least ten counts were recorded for this clonotype. The library was prepared for alpha chains; this beta chain is a stray read, so its frequency means little. The genes are TRBV27 and TRBJ2-7; D perhaps matches TRBD2 (6 bases). Germline CDR1 is MNHEY and CDR2 is SMNVEV (reference sequence). The CDR3 covers 12 residues. V was shortened by 6 bases and J by 2 bases, with 8 bases between the two germline ends. CDR3 sequence (DNA): TGTGCCAGCAGGGGGGGTCCCTACGAGCAGTACTTC. Residues: CASRGGPYEQYF.

This clonotype was seen many times. One end of the junction does not line up with germline, which may come from a read error. This beta chain was picked up by a library intended for alpha chains and is off target, so its count carries little meaning. This CDR3 reads CASSLSRGPQPQHF. The CDR3 DNA is TGTGCCAGCAGTTTATCCAGGGGGCCTCAGCCTCAGCATTTT. The V and J genes are TRBV12-3 or TRBV12-4 and TRBJ1-5, with 8 bases matching TRBD1. CDR3 length equals 14 residues.

This clonotype has a count of ten or more. This beta chain is an off-target read within a library intended for alpha chains, so its frequency means little. The CDR3 nucleotides read TGTGCCAGCACCCGGGACCTCTACAATGAGCAGTTCTTC. This gives the protein CASTRDLYNEQFF. This chain links TRBV6-2 or TRBV6-3 with TRBJ2-1; D is perhaps TRBD1 or TRBD2 (5 bases each). Trimming shortened V by 7 bases and J by 3 bases, and 10 bases separated the two germline ends. Germline V CDR1 and CDR2: MNHEY, SVGEGT. This CDR3 is 13 amino acids long.

Many counts were recorded for this clonotype. This beta chain represents an off-target read in a library built for alpha chains; its size is of limited meaning. J is TRBJ2-1 and V is TRBV28, with 9 bases fitting TRBD2. The germline CDR1 and CDR2 sequences are MDHEN and SYDVKM. The CDR3 spans 15 residues. Losses at the gene ends were 7 bases for V and 6 bases for J; bases not matched to a gene: 10. The CDR3: CASTRAREGRNEQFF. The CDR3 bases are TGTGCCAGCACCCGCGCGCGGGAGGGCCGCAATGAGCAGTTCTTC.

There are many counts of this clonotype. Being off target in a library aimed at alpha chains, this beta chain has a size of little meaning. The chain couples TRBV7-2 to TRBJ2-1; D might be TRBD2 (6 bases). V lost 2 bases to trimming and J lost 7 bases, with 15 bases between them. The germline V gene has CDR1 SGHTA and CDR2 FQGNSA. This CDR3 comprises 15 residues. The CDR3 DNA reads as TGTGCCAGCAGCTTATCGGGCACTAGCAGGAATGAGCAGTTCTTC. Translating it yields CASSLSGTSRNEQFF.

This clonotype was recorded many times. Found in a library prepared for alpha chains, this beta chain is an off-target read, and its abundance has little meaning. The chain carries TRBV14 and TRBJ2-7; 10 bases align to TRBD1. Germline CDR1 and CDR2: SGHDN and FVKESK. CDR3 length: 14 amino acids. J lost 8 bases, V lost 4 bases, and 8 bases had no gene match. The CDR3 loop reads CASSLGQGFPQQYF. The CDR3 DNA reads as TGTGCCAGCAGCCTGGGACAGGGGTTCCCCCAGCAGTACTTC.

This clonotype was counted many times. This beta chain is off target for a library built for alpha chains, so its abundance means little. The gene calls are TRBV7-2 and TRBJ2-1; D might be TRBD1 (6 bases). V lost 11 bases to trimming and J lost 2 bases, with 10 bases between them. This CDR3 spans 12 amino acids. CDR1 is SGHTA, CDR2 FQGNSA, per germline. The CDR3 DNA follows: TGTGCCCTTGGACAGCCCTACAATGAGCAGTTCTTC. Its protein is CALGQPYNEQFF.

This clonotype was seen many times. In a library made to pick up alpha chains, this beta chain is a stray read with a size that means little. The J gene is TRBJ2-7, the V gene TRBV6-1; D is possibly TRBD2 (6 bases). The V and J ends lost 4 bases and 1 base respectively, with 11 bases between them. The CDR3 contains 14 residues. Looked up from germline, CDR1 is MNHNS and CDR2 is SASEGT. CDR3 coding DNA: TGTGCCAGCAGTGGGATACGGGGGTCCTACGAGCAGTACTTC. This translates into CASSGIRGSYEQYF.

This clonotype was detected ten times or more. This beta chain is a stray sequence in a library constructed for alpha chains; its clone size is not meaningful. This chain joins TRBV29-1 and TRBJ2-7; 8 bases are a match to TRBD1. This CDR3 spans 11 amino acids. Per the germline V gene, CDR1 is SQVTM and CDR2 is ANQGSEA. With V trimmed by 7 bases and J by 6 bases, 5 bases remained unmatched. The CDR3 region is CSAEDRVEQYF. DNA for the CDR3: TGCAGCGCTGAGGACAGGGTCGAGCAGTACTTC.

This clonotype was counted between two and nine times. A library made for alpha chains picked up this beta chain off target, so its size means little. V usage is TRBV5-6 and J usage is TRBJ2-7; no firm D call. The CDR3 sequence is 14 residues long. In germline, CDR1 is SGHDT, CDR2 YYEEEE. The germline V and J ends were trimmed by 0 bases and 2 bases, with 9 bases remaining between them. Here the CDR3 DNA reads TGTGCCAGCAGCTTGGATGGCGGTCCCTACGAGCAGTACTTC. It encodes CASSLDGGPYEQYF.

With respect to this clonotype: With the library built for alpha chains, this beta chain is off target and its frequency is not meaningful. This sequence joins TRBV10-3 and TRBJ2-5; 11 positions agree with TRBD2. From germline, CDR1 is ENHRY and CDR2 SYGVKD. Trimming at V came to 7 bases and at J to 5 bases, leaving 6 bases not matched to a gene. The CDR3 has 14 residues. The CDR3 loop reads CAINTGLAVETQYF. The CDR3 DNA sequence: TGTGCCATCAATACGGGACTAGCGGTGGAGACCCAGTACTTC.

This clonotype showed up many times. This beta chain appears as a stray read in a library generated for alpha chains; its size is not informative. CDR3 nucleotide sequence: TGCGCCAGCAGTGACGGACAGGGGATCACAGATACGCAGTATTTT. Residues: CASSDGQGITDTQYF. The chain has TRBV10-2 and TRBJ2-3; 9 bases fit TRBD1. This CDR3 comprises 15 residues. V was clipped by 3 bases and J by 2 bases; unmatched bases: 3. Germline V lookup: CDR1 WSHSY, CDR2 SAAADI.

This clonotype was counted ten times or more. In a library made to pick up alpha chains, this beta chain is a stray read with a size that means little. The chain employs TRBV2 and TRBJ2-7; D unresolved. The CDR3 sequence is 13 residues long. V was trimmed by 3 bases and J by 2 bases, leaving 8 bases between them. Germline CDR1 SNHLY, CDR2 FYNNEI. The CDR3 nucleotides are TGTGCCAGCAGTGATAACGGTCCCTACGAGCAGTACTTC. Translating gives CASSDNGPYEQYF.

This clonotype was detected ten times or more. The library was built for alpha chains, so this beta chain is an off-target read and its size means little. This chain joins TRBV5-8 and TRBJ2-2, with 10 bases identical to TRBD2. Per the germline V gene, CDR1 is SGHTS and CDR2 is YDEGEE. The CDR3 loop spans 16 amino acids. V trimming: 6 bases; J trimming: 0 bases; junction bases outside the gene matches: 5. CDR3 amino acids: CASKEREGPNTGELFF. CDR3 bases: TGTGCCAGCAAGGAGCGGGAGGGCCCGAACACCGGGGAGCTGTTTTTT.

To note about this clonotype: With the library built for alpha chains, this beta chain is off target and its frequency is not meaningful. V and J are TRBV3-1 and TRBJ2-5, with D uncertain. The CDR3 has 15 amino acids. V was cut by 0 bases and J by 3 bases, with 11 bases left in between. CDR1 LGHDT and CDR2 YNNKEL come from the germline V gene (reference sequence). The CDR3 nucleotides read TGTGCCAGCAGCCAAGACCTCGCGAGGAAAGAGACCCAGTACTTC. Translation gives CASSQDLARKETQYF.

This clonotype has at least ten counts. The library was built for alpha chains, so this beta chain is an off-target read and its size means little. The rearrangement links TRBV7-3 to TRBJ1-1; possible D gene TRBD1, 5 bases. In germline, CDR1 is SGHTA, CDR2 FQGTGA. V lost 5 bases to trimming and J lost 10 bases, with 17 bases between them. This CDR3 has 13 amino acids. Here the CDR3 DNA reads TGTGCCAGCAGCCCGACGGTGCAGGGCTCAGCTTTCTTT. Translating gives CASSPTVQGSAFF.

This clonotype was seen at least ten times. This beta chain represents an off-target read in a library built for alpha chains; its size is of limited meaning. The CDR3 spells CASSKQGGNEQFF. DNA for the CDR3: TGTGCCAGCAGCAAACAGGGGGGCAATGAGCAGTTCTTC. V and J are TRBV6-5 and TRBJ2-1, with TRBD1 matching over 8 bases. Germline CDR1 reads MNHEY; CDR2 reads SVGAGI. CDR3 length: 13 residues. With 6 bases clipped from V and 6 bases from J, the junction kept 4 bases outside the gene matches.